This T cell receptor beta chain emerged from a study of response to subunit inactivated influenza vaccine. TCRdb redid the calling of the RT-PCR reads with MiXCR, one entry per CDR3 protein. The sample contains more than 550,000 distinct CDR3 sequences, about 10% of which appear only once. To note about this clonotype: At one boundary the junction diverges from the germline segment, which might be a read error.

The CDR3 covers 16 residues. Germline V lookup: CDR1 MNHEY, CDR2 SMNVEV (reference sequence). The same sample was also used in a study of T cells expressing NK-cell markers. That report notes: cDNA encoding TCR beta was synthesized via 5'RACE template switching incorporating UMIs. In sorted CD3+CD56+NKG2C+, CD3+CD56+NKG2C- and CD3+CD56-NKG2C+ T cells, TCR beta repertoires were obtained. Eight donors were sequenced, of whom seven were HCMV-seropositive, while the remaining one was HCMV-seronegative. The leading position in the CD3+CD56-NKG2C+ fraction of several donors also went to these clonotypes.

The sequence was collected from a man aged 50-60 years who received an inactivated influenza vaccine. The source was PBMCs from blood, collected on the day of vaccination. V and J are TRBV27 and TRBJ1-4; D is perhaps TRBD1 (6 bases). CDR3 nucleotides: TGTGCCAGCAGTTTATGGGGGCCGGCAACTAATGAAGAACTGTTTTTT. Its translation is CASSLWGPATNEELFF.